This is a list of T cell receptor beta chains from one sample in a study of shared clonotypes between healthy human individuals. Generated by immunoSEQ multiplex PCR, the TCRdb table keeps only in-frame clones and is missing some. The profile shows about 2 million clones, about 95% of them singletons. Material: naive CD8+ T cells sorted from blood. The receptor set was obtained from a young man in good health. Both conserved end residues are part of each CDR3. D genes are given only for firm matches. Size is stated for part of the rows, as once, few or many counts, or as a class when the clone is expanded.

TRBJ2-7	TRBD1	NA	TRBV6-5	CASSMTGDEQYF	TGTGCCAGCAGTATGACAGGGGACGAGCAGTACTTC
TRBJ2-7	NA	NA	TRBV4-3	CASSQAIRYEQYF	TGCGCCAGCAGCCAAGCGATCAGATACGAGCAGTACTTC
TRBJ2-3	NA	NA	TRBV5-1	CASSPSGHRTDTQYF	TGCGCCAGCAGCCCCTCAGGACACCGCACAGATACGCAGTATTTT
TRBJ2-7	TRBD2	NA	TRBV13	CASSSSSGGPGHEQYF	TGTGCCAGCAGCTCTTCTAGCGGGGGGCCAGGCCACGAGCAGTACTTC
TRBJ1-1	NA	few	TRBV7-9	CASSPPVHHETEAFF	TGTGCCAGCAGCCCTCCGGTCCACCACGAGACTGAAGCTTTCTTT
TRBJ1-3	NA	NA	TRBV30	CAWSVGLGNTIYF	TGTGCCTGGAGTGTGGGGCTAGGAAACACCATATATTTT
TRBJ2-7	TRBD2	NA	TRBV5-4	CASSLVGLAGDEEQYF	TGTGCCAGCAGCTTGGTGGGGCTAGCGGGAGATGAAGAGCAGTACTTC
TRBJ2-7	NA	NA	TRBV6-1	CATGEGDLYEQYF	TGTGCCACCGGAGAGGGGGATCTCTACGAGCAGTACTTC
TRBJ2-1	TRBD1	NA	TRBV5-1	CASSWTGVDYNEQFF	TGCGCCAGCAGCTGGACAGGGGTGGATTACAATGAGCAGTTCTTC
TRBJ1-1	NA	once	TRBV7-9	CASSPGRLWDTEAFF	TGTGCCAGCAGCCCGGGACGGCTCTGGGACACTGAAGCTTTCTTT
TRBJ1-5	NA	NA	TRBV18	CASSPTESNQPQHF	TGTGCCAGCTCACCGACAGAGAGCAATCAGCCCCAGCATTTT
TRBJ2-3	TRBD1	NA	TRBV27	CASSLRSGQGARDTQYF	TGTGCCAGCAGTCTTCGATCGGGACAGGGGGCGAGAGATACGCAGTATTTT
TRBJ2-2	NA	NA	TRBV7-9	CASSATSLRVTGELFF	TGTGCCAGCAGCGCCACATCCCTCAGGGTCACCGGGGAGCTGTTTTTT
TRBJ2-5	NA	once	TRBV9	CASSVEGRQETQYF	TGTGCCAGCAGCGTAGAGGGACGGCAAGAGACCCAGTACTTC
TRBJ2-3	NA	NA	TRBV7-6	CASSLGEGRVDTQYF	TGTGCCAGCAGCTTAGGTGAAGGGCGCGTAGATACGCAGTATTTT
TRBJ2-3	TRBD2	once	TRBV5-4	CASSRPPAWGWRGWVDTQYF	TGTGCCAGCAGCCGCCCGCCGGCCTGGGGGTGGCGGGGGTGGGTAGATACGCAGTATTTT
TRBJ2-2	NA	NA	TRBV7-6	CASSLDSNTGELFF	TGTGCCAGCAGCTTAGACAGCAACACCGGGGAGCTGTTTTTT
TRBJ2-7	NA	NA	TRBV5-4	CASSSLADSYEQYF	TGTGCCAGCAGCTCCTTGGCCGACTCCTACGAGCAGTACTTC